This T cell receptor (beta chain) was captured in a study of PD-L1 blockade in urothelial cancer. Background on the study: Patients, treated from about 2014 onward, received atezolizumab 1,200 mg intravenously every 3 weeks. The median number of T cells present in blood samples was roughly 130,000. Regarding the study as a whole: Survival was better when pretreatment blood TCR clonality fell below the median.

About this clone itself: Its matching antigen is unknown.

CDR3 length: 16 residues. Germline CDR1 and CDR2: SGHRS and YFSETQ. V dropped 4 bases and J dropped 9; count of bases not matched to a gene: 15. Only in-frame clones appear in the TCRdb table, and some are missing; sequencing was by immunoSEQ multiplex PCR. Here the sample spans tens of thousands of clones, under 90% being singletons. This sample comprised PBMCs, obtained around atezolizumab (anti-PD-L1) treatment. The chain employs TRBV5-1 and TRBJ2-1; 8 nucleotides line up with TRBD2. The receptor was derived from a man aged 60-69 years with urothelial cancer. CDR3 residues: CASSPTERGLGVEQFF. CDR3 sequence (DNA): TGCGCCAGCAGCCCCACGGAGCGGGGGTTAGGGGTTGAGCAGTTCTTC.